A single sample gave rise to the 13 T cell receptor beta chains below, sequenced in a study of CD8+CD57+ T cells in acquired aplastic anemia. CD8+CD57+ cell expansion had been shown by flow cytometry in patients chosen for sequencing. Profiling that covered TCR beta VDJ and CDR3 relied on genomic DNA as its template. Via MiXCR, TCRdb re-called the reads, giving one row per CDR3 protein. Of about 260,000 distinct CDR3 sequences listed, approximately 82% are singletons. The specimen was sorted CD4+, CD8+, or CD8+CD57+ T cells (not recorded which) from PBMCs. The receptors were sampled from a human donor with aplastic anemia.

The rearrangement joins TRBV7-2 to TRBJ1-1, with D possibly being TRBD1 (6 bases). This CDR3 spans 15 amino acids. V was shortened by 6 bases and J by 14 bases, with 28 bases between the two germline ends. Germline V gene lookup returns CDR1 SGHTA and CDR2 FQGNSA. The CDR3 region has the DNA TGTGCCAGCAGTTCACAAGCGGGGGGGCTGGATACGCAGTTCTTT. Its translation is CASSSQAGGLDTQFF.

This clonotype was counted at least ten times. In this CDR3 the conserved last residue, phenylalanine or tryptophan, is missing, so a read error is likely. The DNA is left out, because the CDR3 cannot be placed on it with certainty; the CDR3 is given as TCRdb lists it. The gene calls are TRBV2 and TRBJ2-5; TRBD1 reflects the table's D call only, with no check against the DNA. CDR1 is SNHLY, CDR2 FYNNEI, per germline. The CDR3 region is 15 residues in length, termini included. CDR3 sequence reads: CASGDGGTDTQYFYS.

The chain is built from TRBV7-8 and TRBJ2-1, with 7 bases matching TRBD2. CDR1 and CDR2 (germline): SGHVS, FQNEAQ. This CDR3 comprises 16 residues. Germline trimming cut 3 bases from V and 12 bases from J; bases unmatched to any gene: 17. The CDR3 spells CASSFHRSGASLSQFF. In DNA form, the CDR3 reads TGTGCCAGCAGCTTTCATCGAAGCGGGGCGAGCCTTTCGCAGTTCTTC.

This chain connects TRBV15 to TRBJ1-2; perhaps TRBD1 as D (6 bases). Trimming took off 0 bases at V and 4 bases at J, with 12 bases between the two ends. CDR1 is LNHNV, CDR2 YYDKDF, per germline (reference sequence). This CDR3 region has 15 residues. This CDR3 reads CATSRDRGRGYGYTF. In DNA, the CDR3 is TGTGCCACCAGCAGAGATCGAGGCAGGGGCTATGGCTACACCTTC.

The chain has TRBV7-2 and TRBJ2-1; 8 positions agree with TRBD1. Trimming cost V 1 base and J 13 bases; bases outside gene matches: 15. The CDR3 has 16 amino acids. CDR1 is SGHTA and CDR2 is FQGNSA in the germline V gene. The CDR3 DNA sequence: TGTGCCAGCAGCTTAGAAGGCAGGGGGCGAGCCAACGCCCAGTTCTTC. It yields the protein CASSLEGRGRANAQFF.

CDR3 residues: CSVEERGYEQYF. Here the CDR3 DNA reads TGCAGCGTTGAAGAGCGGGGCTACGAGCAGTACTTC. The rearrangement links TRBV29-1 to TRBJ2-7; tentative D call: TRBD2 (6 bases). Germline-derived CDR1 and CDR2 are SQVTM and ANQGSEA. V was cut by 0 bases and J by 3 bases, with 6 bases left in between. The CDR3 extends over 12 amino acids.

As for this clonotype: An end of the junction does not agree with germline; a read error may underlie this. The chain uses TRBV24-1 and TRBJ2-1, with D possibly matching TRBD2 (5 bases). The J call is in doubt because the DNA end fits TRBJ2-2 better. Per germline, CDR1 KGHDR and CDR2 SFDVKD. This CDR3 is 13 amino acids long. The CDR3, as DNA: TGTGCCACCATGGCAGGACTCACCGGGGATCTGTTTTTT. As protein: CATMAGLTGDLFF.

This clonotype ranks as large. V gene TRBV7-9 combines with J gene TRBJ2-5; D ambiguous. CDR3 length: 12 amino acids. CDR1 is SEHNR and CDR2 is FQNEAQ in the germline V gene (reference sequence). V was clipped by 5 bases and J by 4 bases, with 8 bases between them. CDR3 protein: CASSAVAETQYF. Here the CDR3 DNA reads TGTGCCAGCAGCGCAGTAGCAGAGACCCAGTACTTC.

The chain employs TRBV11-2 and TRBJ1-2, with no clear D. In germline, CDR1 is SGHAT, CDR2 FQNNGV. V was clipped by 6 bases and J by 3 bases, with 23 bases between them. The CDR3 length is 17 residues. For the CDR3, the DNA is TGTGCCAGCAGTGGATTAGGGCAGCCCTCGGTAGACTATGGCTACACCTTC. This codes for CASSGLGQPSVDYGYTF.

This clonotype was counted a single time. The chain couples TRBV11-1 to TRBJ1-2; D ambiguous. Germline V lookup: CDR1 SGHAT, CDR2 FQDESV (reference sequence). The CDR3 runs 13 residues. V was clipped by 5 bases and J by 6 bases, with 13 bases between them. In DNA, the CDR3 is TGTGCCAGCAGCGACTACAGCTACAATGGCTACACCTTC. Encoded protein: CASSDYSYNGYTF.

On this clonotype: Since the CDR3 does not end with the conserved phenylalanine or tryptophan, this likely comes from a read error. No DNA is shown, since the ends of the CDR3 on it are uncertain; the CDR3 is the one TCRdb lists. The chain recombines TRBV7-9 with TRBJ2-2; the D call of TRBD1 is as the table states it, not checked on the DNA. The CDR3 totals 13 residues, both ends included. The germline V gene encodes CDR1 SEHNR and CDR2 FQNEAQ (reference sequence). CDR3: CAYELSATQETQY.

The gene calls are TRBV25-1 and TRBJ1-2; D is unclear. V was shortened by 0 bases and J by 2 bases, with 7 bases between the two germline ends. The CDR3 has 14 residues. Germline CDR1 and CDR2: MGHDK and SYGVNS. The CDR3 DNA follows: TGTGCCAGCAGTGAATACGGCAGGAACTATGGCTACACCTTC. Amino acid sequence: CASSEYGRNYGYTF.

The J gene is TRBJ2-7, the V gene TRBV15; D remains ambiguous. The CDR3 is 14 amino acids. CDR1 is LNHNV and CDR2 is YYDKDF in the germline V gene (reference sequence). Deletions cut 5 bases from V and 10 bases from J, with 21 bases between. CDR3 protein: CATSLGGEQDAQYF. The CDR3 nucleotides are TGTGCCACCAGCTTAGGCGGCGAGCAAGACGCCCAGTACTTC.